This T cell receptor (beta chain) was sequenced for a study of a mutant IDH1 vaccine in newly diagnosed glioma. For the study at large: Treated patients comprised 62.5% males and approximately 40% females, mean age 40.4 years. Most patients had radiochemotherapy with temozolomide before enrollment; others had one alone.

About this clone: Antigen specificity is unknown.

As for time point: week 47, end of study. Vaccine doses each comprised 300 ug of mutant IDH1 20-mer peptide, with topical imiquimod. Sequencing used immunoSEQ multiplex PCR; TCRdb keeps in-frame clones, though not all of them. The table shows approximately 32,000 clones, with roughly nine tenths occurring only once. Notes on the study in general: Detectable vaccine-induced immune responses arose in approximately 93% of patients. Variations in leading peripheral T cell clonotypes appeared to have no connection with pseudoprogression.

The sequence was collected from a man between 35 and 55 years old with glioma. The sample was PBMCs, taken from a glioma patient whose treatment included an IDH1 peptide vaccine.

This CDR3 is CASSRRAWDEQFF. The CDR3 DNA follows: TGTGCCAGCAGTCGGAGGGCCTGGGATGAGCAGTTCTTC. The chain uses TRBV28 and TRBJ2-1; weak D call: TRBD2 (6 bases). The CDR3 is made up of 13 amino acids. Germline V gene lookup returns CDR1 MDHEN and CDR2 SYDVKM. Between the trimmed V and J ends, which lost 5 bases and 8 bases, there was a span of 13 bases.